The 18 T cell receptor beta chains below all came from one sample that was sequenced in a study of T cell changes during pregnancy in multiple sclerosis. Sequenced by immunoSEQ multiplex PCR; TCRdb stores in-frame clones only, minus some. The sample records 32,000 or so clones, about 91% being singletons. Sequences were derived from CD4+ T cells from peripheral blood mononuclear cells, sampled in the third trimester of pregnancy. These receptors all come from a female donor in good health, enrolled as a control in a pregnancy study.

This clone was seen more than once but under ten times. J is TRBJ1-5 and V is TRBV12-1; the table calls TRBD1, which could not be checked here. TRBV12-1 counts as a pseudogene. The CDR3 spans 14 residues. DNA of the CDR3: TGTGCCAGCAGCTTTGTTGGCACCCTGGAGCCCCAGCATTTT. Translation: CASSFVGTLEPQHF.

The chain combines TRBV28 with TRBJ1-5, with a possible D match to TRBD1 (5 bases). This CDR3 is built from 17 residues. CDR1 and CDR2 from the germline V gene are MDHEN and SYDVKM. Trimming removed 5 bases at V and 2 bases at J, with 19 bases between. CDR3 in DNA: TGTGCCAGCAGTGCTCCCGGGACTTTCAGGGGCAATCAGCCCCAGCATTTT. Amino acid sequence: CASSAPGTFRGNQPQHF.

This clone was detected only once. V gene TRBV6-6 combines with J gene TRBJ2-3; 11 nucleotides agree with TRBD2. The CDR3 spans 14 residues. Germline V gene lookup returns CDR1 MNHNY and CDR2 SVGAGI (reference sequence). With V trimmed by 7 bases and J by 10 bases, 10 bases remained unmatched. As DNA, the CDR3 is TGTGCCAGCACCTTTGGGACTAGCGGTAACTCGCAGTATTTT. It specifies CASTFGTSGNSQYF.

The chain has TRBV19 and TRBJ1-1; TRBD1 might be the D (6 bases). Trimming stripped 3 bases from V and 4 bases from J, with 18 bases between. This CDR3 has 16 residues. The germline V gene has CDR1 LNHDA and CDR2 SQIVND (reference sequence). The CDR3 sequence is CASSMRVGGAGTEAFF. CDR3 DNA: TGTGCCAGTAGTATGAGGGTTGGGGGCGCAGGCACTGAAGCTTTCTTT.

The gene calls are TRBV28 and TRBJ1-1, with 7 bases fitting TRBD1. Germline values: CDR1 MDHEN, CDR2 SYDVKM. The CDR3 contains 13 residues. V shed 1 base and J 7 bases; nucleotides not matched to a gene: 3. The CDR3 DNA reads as TGTGCCAGCAGTTTATCAGGGGGAAGTGAAGCTTTCTTT. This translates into CASSLSGGSEAFF. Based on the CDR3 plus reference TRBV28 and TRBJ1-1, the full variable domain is DVKVTQSSRYLVKRTGEKVFLECVQDMDHENMFWYRQDPGLGLRLIYFSYDVKMKEKGDIPEGYSVSREKKERFSLILESASTNQTSMYLCASSLSGGSEAFFGQGTRLTVV.

The DNA of the CDR3 is TGTGCCAGCAGTTTGGAGGGGACAGATACGCAGTATTTT. Translated, it gives CASSLEGTDTQYF. V gene TRBV6-5 combines with J gene TRBJ2-3; D is possibly TRBD2 (6 bases). Deletions cut 4 bases from V and 3 bases from J, with 8 bases between. The V gene's germline CDR1 is MNHEY and CDR2 SVGAGI. This CDR3 region has 13 residues.

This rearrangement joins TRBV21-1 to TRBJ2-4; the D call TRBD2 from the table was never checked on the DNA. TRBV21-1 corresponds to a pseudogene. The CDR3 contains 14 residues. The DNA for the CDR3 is TGTGCCAGCAGCAAGAGACTAGCCAAAAACATTCAGTACTTC. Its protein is CASSKRLAKNIQYF.

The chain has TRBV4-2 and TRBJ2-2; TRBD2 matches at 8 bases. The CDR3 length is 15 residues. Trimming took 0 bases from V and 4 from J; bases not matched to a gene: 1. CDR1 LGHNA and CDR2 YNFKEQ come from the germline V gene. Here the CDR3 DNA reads TGTGCCAGCAGCCAAGATGCGGGAGGCACCGGGGAGCTGTTTTTT. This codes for CASSQDAGGTGELFF.

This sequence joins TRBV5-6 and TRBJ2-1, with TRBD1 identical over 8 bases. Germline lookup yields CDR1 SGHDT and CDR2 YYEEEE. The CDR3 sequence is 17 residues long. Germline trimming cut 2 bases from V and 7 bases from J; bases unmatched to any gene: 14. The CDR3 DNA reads TGTGCCAGCAGCTTAGGGTCGACAGGGGCAGTGGAAAATGAGCAGTTCTTC. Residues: CASSLGSTGAVENEQFF. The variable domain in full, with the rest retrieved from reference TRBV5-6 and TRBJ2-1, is DAGVTQSPTHLIKTRGQQVTLRCSPKSGHDTVSWYQQALGQGPQFIFQYYEEEERQRGNFPDRFSGHQFPNYSSELNVNALLLGDSALYLCASSLGSTGAVENEQFFGPGTRLTVL.

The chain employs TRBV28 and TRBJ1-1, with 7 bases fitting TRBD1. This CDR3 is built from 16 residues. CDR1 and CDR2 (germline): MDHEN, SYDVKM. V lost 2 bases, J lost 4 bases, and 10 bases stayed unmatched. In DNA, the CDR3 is TGTGCCAGCAGTTTAGTGATACAGGGGATGAGCACTGAAGCTTTCTTT. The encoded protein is CASSLVIQGMSTEAFF. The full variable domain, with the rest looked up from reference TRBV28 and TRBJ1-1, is DVKVTQSSRYLVKRTGEKVFLECVQDMDHENMFWYRQDPGLGLRLIYFSYDVKMKEKGDIPEGYSVSREKKERFSLILESASTNQTSMYLCASSLVIQGMSTEAFFGQGTRLTVV.

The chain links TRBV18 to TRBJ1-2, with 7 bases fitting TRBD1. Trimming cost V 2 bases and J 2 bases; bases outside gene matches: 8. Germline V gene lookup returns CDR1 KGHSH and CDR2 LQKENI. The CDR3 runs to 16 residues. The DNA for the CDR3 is TGTGCCAGCTCACCAGGAGGCCAGGGGGGAAACTATGGCTACACCTTC. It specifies CASSPGGQGGNYGYTF.

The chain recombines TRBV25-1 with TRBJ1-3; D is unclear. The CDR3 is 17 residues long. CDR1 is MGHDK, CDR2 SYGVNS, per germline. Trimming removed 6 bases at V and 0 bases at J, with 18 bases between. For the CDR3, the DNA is TGTGCCAGCAGCGCCCCATTCGGAGTTCGCTCTGGAAACACCATATATTTT. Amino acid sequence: CASSAPFGVRSGNTIYF.

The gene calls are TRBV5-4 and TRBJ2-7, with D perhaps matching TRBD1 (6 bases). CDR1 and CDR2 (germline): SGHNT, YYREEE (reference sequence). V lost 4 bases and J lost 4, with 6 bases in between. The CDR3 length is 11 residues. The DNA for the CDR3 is TGTGCCAGCAGCACAGGGTACGAGCAGTACTTC. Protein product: CASSTGYEQYF.

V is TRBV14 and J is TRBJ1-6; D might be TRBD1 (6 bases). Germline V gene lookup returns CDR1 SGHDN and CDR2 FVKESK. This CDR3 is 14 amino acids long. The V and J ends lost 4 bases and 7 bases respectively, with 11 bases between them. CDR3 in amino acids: CASSLGQLNSPLHF. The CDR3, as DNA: TGTGCCAGCAGCCTCGGACAGCTGAATTCACCCCTCCACTTT.

CDR3 region: CASRAEVATNEKLFF. DNA for the CDR3: TGTGCCAGCAGGGCGGAAGTGGCAACTAATGAAAAACTGTTTTTT. The rearrangement links TRBV2 to TRBJ1-4; unclear D gene. Germline assignment: CDR1 SNHLY and CDR2 FYNNEI. The V gene lost 6 bases and the J gene lost 0 bases, with 11 bases spanning the gap. The CDR3 runs to 15 residues.

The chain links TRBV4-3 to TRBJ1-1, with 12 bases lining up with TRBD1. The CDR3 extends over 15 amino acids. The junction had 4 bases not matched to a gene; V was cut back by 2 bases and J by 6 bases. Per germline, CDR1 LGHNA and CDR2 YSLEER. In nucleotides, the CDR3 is TGCGCCAGCAGCCAATCCGGGACAGGGGGCTCTGAAGCTTTCTTT. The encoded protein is CASSQSGTGGSEAFF.

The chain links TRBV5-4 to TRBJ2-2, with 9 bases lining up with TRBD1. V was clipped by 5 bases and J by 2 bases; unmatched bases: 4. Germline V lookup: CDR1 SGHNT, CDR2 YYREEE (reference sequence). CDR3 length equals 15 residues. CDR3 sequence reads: CASSVGQGNTGELFF. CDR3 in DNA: TGTGCCAGCAGTGTGGGACAGGGCAACACCGGGGAGCTGTTTTTT.

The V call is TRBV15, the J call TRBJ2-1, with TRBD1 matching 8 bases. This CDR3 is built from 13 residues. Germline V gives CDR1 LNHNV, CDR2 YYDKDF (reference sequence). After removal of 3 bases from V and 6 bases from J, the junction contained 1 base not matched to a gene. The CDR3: CATSRTGANEQFF. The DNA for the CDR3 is TGTGCCACCAGCAGGACAGGGGCCAATGAGCAGTTCTTC.